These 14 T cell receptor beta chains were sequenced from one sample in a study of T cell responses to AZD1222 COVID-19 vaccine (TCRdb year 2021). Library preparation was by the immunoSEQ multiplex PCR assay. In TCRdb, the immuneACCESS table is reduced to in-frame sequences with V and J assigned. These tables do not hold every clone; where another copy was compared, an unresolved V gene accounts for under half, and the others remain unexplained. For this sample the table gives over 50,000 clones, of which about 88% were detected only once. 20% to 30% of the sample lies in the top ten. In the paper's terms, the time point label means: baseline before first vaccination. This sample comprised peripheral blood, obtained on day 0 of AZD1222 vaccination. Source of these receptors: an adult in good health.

For the CDR3, the DNA is TGTGCCACCAGCAGAGACAGGGTGGCTGAAGCTTTCTTT. Protein product: CATSRDRVAEAFF. V and J are TRBV15 and TRBJ1-1; D may be TRBD1 (5 bases). Germline values: CDR1 LNHNV, CDR2 YYDKDF (reference sequence). V shed 0 bases and J shed 6 bases, with 8 bases lying between them. This CDR3 comprises 13 residues.

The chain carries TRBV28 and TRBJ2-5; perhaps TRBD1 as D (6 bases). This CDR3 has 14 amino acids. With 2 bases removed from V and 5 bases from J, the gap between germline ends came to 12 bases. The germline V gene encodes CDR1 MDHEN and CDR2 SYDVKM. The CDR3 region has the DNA TGTGCCAGCAGTTTACCCACAGGGTTGGAGACCCAGTACTTC. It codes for CASSLPTGLETQYF. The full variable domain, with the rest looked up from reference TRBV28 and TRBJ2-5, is DVKVTQSSRYLVKRTGEKVFLECVQDMDHENMFWYRQDPGLGLRLIYFSYDVKMKEKGDIPEGYSVSREKKERFSLILESASTNQTSMYLCASSLPTGLETQYFGPGTRLLVL.

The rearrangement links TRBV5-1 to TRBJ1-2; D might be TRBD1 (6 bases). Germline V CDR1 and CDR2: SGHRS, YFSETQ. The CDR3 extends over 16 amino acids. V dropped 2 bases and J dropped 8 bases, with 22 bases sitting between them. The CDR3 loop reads CASSLALGGQLNGYTF. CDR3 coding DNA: TGCGCCAGCAGCTTAGCTCTTGGGGGGCAATTGAACGGCTACACCTTC.

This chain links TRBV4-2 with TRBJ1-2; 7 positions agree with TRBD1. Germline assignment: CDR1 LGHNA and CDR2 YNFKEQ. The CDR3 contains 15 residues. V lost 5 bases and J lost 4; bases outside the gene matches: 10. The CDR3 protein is CASSNQRQGSYGYTF. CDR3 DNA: TGTGCCAGCAGCAACCAGCGACAGGGCAGCTATGGCTACACCTTC.

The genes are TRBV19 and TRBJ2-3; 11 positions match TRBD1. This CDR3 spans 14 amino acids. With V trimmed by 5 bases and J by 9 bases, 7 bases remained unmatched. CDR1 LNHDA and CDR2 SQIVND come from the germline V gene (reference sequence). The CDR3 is CASSLPRDRGTQYF. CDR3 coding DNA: TGTGCCAGTAGTCTACCCCGGGACAGGGGGACGCAGTATTTT.

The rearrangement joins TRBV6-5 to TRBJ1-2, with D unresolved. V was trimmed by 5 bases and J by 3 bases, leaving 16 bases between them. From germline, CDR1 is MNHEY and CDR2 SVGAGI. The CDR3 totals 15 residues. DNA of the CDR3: TGTGCCAGCAGTAGACTGCAGGTCGCAGACTATGGCTACACCTTC. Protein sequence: CASSRLQVADYGYTF.

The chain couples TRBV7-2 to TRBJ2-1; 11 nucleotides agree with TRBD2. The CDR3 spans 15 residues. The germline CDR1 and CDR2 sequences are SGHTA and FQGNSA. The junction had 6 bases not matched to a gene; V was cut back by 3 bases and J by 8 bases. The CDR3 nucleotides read TGTGCCAGCAGCTTCGGGGTAGCGGGAGGGTATGAGCAGTTCTTC. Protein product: CASSFGVAGGYEQFF.

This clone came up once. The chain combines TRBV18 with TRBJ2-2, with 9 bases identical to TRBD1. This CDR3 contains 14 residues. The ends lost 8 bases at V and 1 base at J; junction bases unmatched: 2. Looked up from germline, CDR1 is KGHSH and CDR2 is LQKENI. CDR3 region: CASRDRVNTGELFF. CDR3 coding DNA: TGTGCCAGCCGGGACAGGGTGAACACCGGGGAGCTGTTTTTT.

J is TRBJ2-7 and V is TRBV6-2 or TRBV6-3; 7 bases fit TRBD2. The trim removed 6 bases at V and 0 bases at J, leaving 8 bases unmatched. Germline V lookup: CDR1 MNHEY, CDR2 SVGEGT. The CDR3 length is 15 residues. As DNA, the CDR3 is TGTGCCAGCAGCGACCGCAGCGGGAACTCCTACGAGCAGTACTTC. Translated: CASSDRSGNSYEQYF.

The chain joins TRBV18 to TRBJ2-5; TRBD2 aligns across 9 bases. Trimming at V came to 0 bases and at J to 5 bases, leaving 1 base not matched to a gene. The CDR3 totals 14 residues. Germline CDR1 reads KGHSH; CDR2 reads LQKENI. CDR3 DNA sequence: TGTGCCAGCTCACCACCGGCGGGAGGGGAGACCCAGTACTTC. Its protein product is CASSPPAGGETQYF.

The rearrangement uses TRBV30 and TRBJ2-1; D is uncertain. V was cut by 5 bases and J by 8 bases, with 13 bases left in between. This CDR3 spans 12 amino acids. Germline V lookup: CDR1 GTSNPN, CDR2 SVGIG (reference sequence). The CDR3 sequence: CAWDRNRDEQFF. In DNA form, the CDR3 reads TGTGCCTGGGATAGGAACAGAGATGAGCAGTTCTTC.

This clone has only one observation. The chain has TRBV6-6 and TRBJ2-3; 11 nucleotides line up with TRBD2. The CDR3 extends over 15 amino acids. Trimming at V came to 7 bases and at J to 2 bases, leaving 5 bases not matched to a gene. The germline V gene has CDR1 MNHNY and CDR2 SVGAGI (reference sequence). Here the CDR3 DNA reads TGTGCCAGCAAAATAGCGGGAGGGCCCACAGATACGCAGTATTTT. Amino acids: CASKIAGGPTDTQYF.

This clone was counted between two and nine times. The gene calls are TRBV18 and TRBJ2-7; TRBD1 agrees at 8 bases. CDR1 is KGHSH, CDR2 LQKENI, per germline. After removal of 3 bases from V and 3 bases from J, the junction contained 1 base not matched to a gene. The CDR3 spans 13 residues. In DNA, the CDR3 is TGTGCCAGCTCACCGGGACAGGACTACGAGCAGTACTTC. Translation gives CASSPGQDYEQYF. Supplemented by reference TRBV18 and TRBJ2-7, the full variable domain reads NAGVMQNPRHLVRRRGQEARLRCSPMKGHSHVYWYRQLPEEGLKFMVYLQKENIIDESGMPKERFSAEFPKEGPSILRIQQVVRGDSAAYFCASSPGQDYEQYFGPGTRLTVT.

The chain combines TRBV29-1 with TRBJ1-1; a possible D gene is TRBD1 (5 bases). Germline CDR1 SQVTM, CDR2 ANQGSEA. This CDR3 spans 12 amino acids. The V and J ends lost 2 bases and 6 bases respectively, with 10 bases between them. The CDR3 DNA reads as TGCAGCGTTGAATGGGGCGGTGCTGAAGCTTTCTTT. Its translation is CSVEWGGAEAFF.